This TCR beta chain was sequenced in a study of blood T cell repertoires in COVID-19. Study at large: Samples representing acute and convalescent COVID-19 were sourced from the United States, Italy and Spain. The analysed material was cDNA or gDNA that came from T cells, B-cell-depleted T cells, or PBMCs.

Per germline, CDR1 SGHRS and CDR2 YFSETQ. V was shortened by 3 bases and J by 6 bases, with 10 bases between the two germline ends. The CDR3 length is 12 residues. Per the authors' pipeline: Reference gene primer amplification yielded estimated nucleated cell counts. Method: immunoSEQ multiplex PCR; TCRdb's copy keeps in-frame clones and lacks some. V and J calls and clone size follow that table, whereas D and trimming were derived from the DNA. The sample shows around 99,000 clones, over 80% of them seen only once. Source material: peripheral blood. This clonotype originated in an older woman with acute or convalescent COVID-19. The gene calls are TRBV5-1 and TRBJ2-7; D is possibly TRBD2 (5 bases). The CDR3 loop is CASSSQLGEQYF. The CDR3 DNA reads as TGCGCCAGCAGCTCTCAACTAGGCGAGCAGTACTTC.